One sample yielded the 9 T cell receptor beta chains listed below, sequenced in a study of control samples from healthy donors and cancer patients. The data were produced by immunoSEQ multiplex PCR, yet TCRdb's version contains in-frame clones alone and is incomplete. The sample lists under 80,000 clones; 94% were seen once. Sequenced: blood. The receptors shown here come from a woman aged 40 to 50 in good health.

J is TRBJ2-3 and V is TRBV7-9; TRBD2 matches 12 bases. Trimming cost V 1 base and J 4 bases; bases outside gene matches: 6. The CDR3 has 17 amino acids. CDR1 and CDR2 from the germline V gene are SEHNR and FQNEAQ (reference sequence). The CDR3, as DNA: TGTGCCAGCAGCTTAGATACTAGCGGGGGGCTTGCAGATACGCAGTATTTT. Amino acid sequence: CASSLDTSGGLADTQYF.

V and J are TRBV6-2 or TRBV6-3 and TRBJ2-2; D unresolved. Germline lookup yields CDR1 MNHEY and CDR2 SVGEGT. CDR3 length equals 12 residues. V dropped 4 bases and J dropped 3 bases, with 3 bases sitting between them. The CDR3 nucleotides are TGTGCCAGCAGTTCCGACACCGGGGAGCTGTTTTTT. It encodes CASSSDTGELFF.

Written as DNA, the CDR3 is TGTGCCAGCACCAAATCGACTAGCGTGGCCTACGAGCAGTACTTC. It is translated as CASTKSTSVAYEQYF. V and J are TRBV2 and TRBJ2-7; 8 bases align to TRBD2. Trimming at V came to 7 bases and at J to 2 bases, leaving 10 bases not matched to a gene. The germline V gene has CDR1 SNHLY and CDR2 FYNNEI. CDR3 length equals 15 residues.

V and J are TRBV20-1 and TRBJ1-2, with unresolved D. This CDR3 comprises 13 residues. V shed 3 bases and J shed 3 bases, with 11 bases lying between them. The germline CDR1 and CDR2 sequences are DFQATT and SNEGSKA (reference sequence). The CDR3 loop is CSASEQRDYGYTF. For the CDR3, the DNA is TGCAGTGCTAGTGAACAACGGGACTATGGCTACACCTTC.

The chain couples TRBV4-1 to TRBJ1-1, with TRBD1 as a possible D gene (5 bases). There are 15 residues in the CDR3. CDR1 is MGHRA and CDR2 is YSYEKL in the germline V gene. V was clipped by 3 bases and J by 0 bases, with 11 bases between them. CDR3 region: CASSQEGALNTEAFF. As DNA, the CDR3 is TGCGCCAGCAGCCAGGAAGGGGCATTGAACACTGAAGCTTTCTTT.

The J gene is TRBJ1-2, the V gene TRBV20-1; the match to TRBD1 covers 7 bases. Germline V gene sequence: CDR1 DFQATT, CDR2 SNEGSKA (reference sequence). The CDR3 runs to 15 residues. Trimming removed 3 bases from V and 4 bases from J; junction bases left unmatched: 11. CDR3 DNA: TGCAGTGCTAGTGGGCGACAGGGCATACTCTATGGCTACACCTTC. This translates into CSASGRQGILYGYTF.

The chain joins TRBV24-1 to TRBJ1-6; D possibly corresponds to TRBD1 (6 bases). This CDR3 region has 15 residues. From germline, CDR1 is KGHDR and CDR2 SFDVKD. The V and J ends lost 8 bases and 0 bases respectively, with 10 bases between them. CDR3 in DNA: TGTGCCACCAACAGGGTAAGCTCCTATAATTCACCCCTCCACTTT. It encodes CATNRVSSYNSPLHF.

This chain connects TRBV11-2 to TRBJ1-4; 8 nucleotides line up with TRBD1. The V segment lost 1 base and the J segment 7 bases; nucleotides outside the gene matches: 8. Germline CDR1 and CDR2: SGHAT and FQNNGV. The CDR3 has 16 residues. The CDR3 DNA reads TGTGCCAGCAGCTTAGCGACAGGGGCCAGGGGTGAAAAACTGTTTTTT. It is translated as CASSLATGARGEKLFF.

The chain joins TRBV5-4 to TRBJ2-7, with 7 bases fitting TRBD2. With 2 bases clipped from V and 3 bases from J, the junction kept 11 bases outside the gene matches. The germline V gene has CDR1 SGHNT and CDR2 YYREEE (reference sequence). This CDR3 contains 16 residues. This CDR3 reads CASSFGLAASYYEQYF. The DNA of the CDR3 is TGTGCCAGCAGCTTCGGGCTAGCGGCCTCCTACTACGAGCAGTACTTC.